The 7 T cell receptor beta chains listed next were all sequenced from one sample in a study of beta chain features in type 1 diabetes. Every isolated RNA sample was fully reverse transcribed, so sequencing captured expressed TCRB transcripts. Profiling relied on immunoSEQ multiplex PCR, and the TCRdb table lists in-frame clones only, not all of them. The table has about 620,000 clones, roughly 15% seen once. Material: naive CD4+ T cells from blood. The receptors derive from a man aged 18 to 30 in good health.

In this sample, this clone turned up many times. The V call is TRBV2, the J call TRBJ2-3; a possible D gene is TRBD2 (5 bases). CDR1 is SNHLY, CDR2 FYNNEI, per germline. The CDR3 runs 14 residues. Trimming removed 6 bases at V and 0 bases at J, with 10 bases between. In DNA, the CDR3 is TGTGCCAGCAGCAAGACTACTAGCACAGATACGCAGTATTTT. Translating it yields CASSKTTSTDTQYF.

The chain combines TRBV28 with TRBJ1-2; 7 bases match TRBD1. V dropped 5 bases and J dropped 5; count of bases not matched to a gene: 5. Germline CDR1 MDHEN, CDR2 SYDVKM. The CDR3 is 13 residues long. The CDR3 region is CASSPGQLYGYTF. The DNA of the CDR3 is TGTGCCAGCAGTCCGGGACAGTTATATGGCTACACCTTC.

V gene TRBV28 combines with J gene TRBJ1-2; TRBD1 might be the D (6 bases). Germline V lookup: CDR1 MDHEN, CDR2 SYDVKM. This CDR3 comprises 14 residues. The germline V and J ends were trimmed by 5 bases and 7 bases, with 17 bases remaining between them. The CDR3 nucleotides read TGTGCCAGCAGTACCGGGGGCAAGGACCGTGGCTACACCTTC. Translating gives CASSTGGKDRGYTF.

Concerning this clone itself: The same CDR3 also results from other DNA sequences found in this sample. V and J are TRBV25-1 and TRBJ2-2; the match to TRBD1 covers 7 bases. The V and J ends lost 3 bases and 4 bases, in that order; junction bases with no gene match: 2. Per germline, CDR1 MGHDK and CDR2 SYGVNS. The CDR3 is 14 amino acids. DNA for the CDR3: TGTGCCAGCAGTGAGACAGGGCGCACCGGGGAGCTGTTTTTT. Protein: CASSETGRTGELFF.

The chain links TRBV2 to TRBJ2-2; the D gene is possibly TRBD1 (5 bases). The CDR3 consists of 12 residues. Germline V gene sequence: CDR1 SNHLY, CDR2 FYNNEI. Deletions cut 5 bases from V and 6 bases from J, with 7 bases between. The CDR3 loop reads CASSPGSGELFF. CDR3 coding DNA: TGTGCCAGCAGTCCAGGGTCCGGGGAGCTGTTTTTT. Based on the CDR3 plus reference TRBV2 and TRBJ2-2, the full variable domain is EPEVTQTPSHQVTQMGQEVILRCVPISNHLYFYWYRQILGQKVEFLVSFYNNEISEKSEIFDDQFSVERPDGSNFTLKIRSTKLEDSAMYFCASSPGSGELFFGEGSRLTVL.

V usage is TRBV19 and J usage is TRBJ1-2, with TRBD1 matching over 7 bases. The CDR3 runs to 15 residues. Germline loops: CDR1 LNHDA, CDR2 SQIVND (reference sequence). J was trimmed by 4 bases and V by 8 bases; bases with no gene match: 13. CDR3 coding DNA: TGTGCCAGTTCCTCTGGACAGGTTCGATTCTATGGCTACACCTTC. Translating gives CASSSGQVRFYGYTF.

V and J are TRBV27 and TRBJ2-1; TRBD2 matches 9 bases. The CDR3 covers 15 residues. Germline assignment: CDR1 MNHEY and CDR2 SMNVEV (reference sequence). V was pared by 1 base and J by 6 bases, with 4 bases of the junction left unmatched. The CDR3 region has the DNA TGTGCCAGCAGTTTATGGGTAGCGGGAGCCAATGAGCAGTTCTTC. Protein sequence: CASSLWVAGANEQFF.